The entry that follows covers one TCR beta chain sequence. Its antigen is as yet unknown. Amplification by 5'RACE using constant-segment primers produced TCR alpha and TCR beta cDNA libraries that carried sample barcodes and UMIs. Using its own MiXCR run on the 5' RACE reads, TCRdb lists one record per CDR3 protein. The data contain tens of thousands of distinct CDR3 sequences, roughly an eighth of them singletons. These data come from a study of T-cell memory formation after mild COVID-19. Overall study context: Clustering of TCRs was largely donor specific.

The CDR3 has 13 amino acids. The V gene lost 7 bases and the J gene lost 2 bases, with 9 bases spanning the gap. Study-wide findings and caveats: Clones that contracted clustered mainly in CM and EM if CD4+ and in EMRA if CD8+. The finding that pre-infection memory included some responding clones suggested that cross-reactive memory joined.

The chain joins TRBV12-3 or TRBV12-4 to TRBJ2-1; tentative D call: TRBD2 (5 bases). The TCR sequence derives from an adult woman who had mild COVID-19 (a few samples of this study predate the infection). Cell type and time point are not known. Sequencing was performed on PBMCs or a T cell subset sorted from them (not recorded which). The CDR3 loop reads CASTGSTYNEQFF. CDR3 nucleotide sequence: TGTGCCAGCACGGGGTCGACCTACAATGAGCAGTTCTTC.